This passage covers 29 T cell receptor beta chains from one sample sequenced in a study of shared clonotypes between healthy human individuals. Some clones are missing from TCRdb's copy, which holds only in-frame ones; the method was immunoSEQ multiplex PCR. The data show some 2,100,000 clones, around 95% seen once. Source material: naive CD4+ T cells sorted from blood. Subset described: CD45RA+ positively selected. The receptors here all came from a man aged 18 to 30 in good health.

In this sample, this clone turned up once. J is TRBJ2-7 and V is TRBV18; the match to TRBD1 covers 7 bases. V was clipped by 3 bases and J by 5 bases; unmatched bases: 4. CDR1 and CDR2 from the germline V gene are KGHSH and LQKENI. This CDR3 is 13 amino acids long. CDR3 sequence reads: CASSPGQKHEQYF. CDR3 sequence (DNA): TGTGCCAGCTCACCGGGACAGAAGCACGAGCAGTACTTC.

The chain has TRBV12-2 and TRBJ2-7; TRBD2 is the table's D call and was not checked against the DNA. TRBV12-2 is reported as a pseudogene. This CDR3 is 17 amino acids long. The CDR3 DNA follows: TGTGCAAGTCGCTTACGGGAGACTAGGGATGGACCCTACGAGCAGTACTTC. Translating it yields CASRLRETRDGPYEQYF.

In DNA, the CDR3 is TGTGCCAGCAGCCCGTACCCCGGGACGGGCGAGCAGTACTTC. It yields the protein CASSPYPGTGEQYF. The V gene is TRBV9, the J gene TRBJ2-7; either TRBD1 or TRBD2 may supply D (5 bases each). Looked up from germline, CDR1 is SGDLS and CDR2 is YYNGEE. The CDR3 contains 14 residues. V was pared by 4 bases and J by 6 bases, with 17 bases between.

The V and J genes are TRBV7-3 and TRBJ2-5; 7 bases line up with TRBD2. CDR3 size: 16 residues. Germline V gene data show CDR1 as SGHTA and CDR2 as FQGTGA. The ends lost 5 bases at V and 2 bases at J; junction bases unmatched: 11. In DNA, the CDR3 is TGTGCCAGCAGCCCCATGGGGCGCGGGGGACAAGAGACCCAGTACTTC. Translation gives CASSPMGRGGQETQYF.

The table lists this clone with a count of one. The chain carries TRBV7-2 and TRBJ2-2; 12 nucleotides line up with TRBD2. The germline gives CDR1 SGHTA, CDR2 FQGNSA. With 1 base clipped from V and 6 bases from J, the junction kept 3 bases outside the gene matches. The CDR3 sequence is 16 residues long. CDR3 sequence: CASSLGLAGGSGELFF. As DNA, the CDR3 is TGTGCCAGCAGCTTAGGCCTAGCGGGAGGGTCCGGGGAGCTGTTTTTT.

This chain uses TRBV11-2 with TRBJ2-7; perhaps D is TRBD1 or TRBD2 (5 bases each). V was cut by 5 bases and J by 2 bases, with 13 bases left in between. This CDR3 is built from 14 residues. The germline V gene has CDR1 SGHAT and CDR2 FQNNGV. The CDR3 loop reads CASSPIGAAYEQYF. For the CDR3, the DNA is TGTGCCAGCAGCCCCATCGGGGCTGCCTACGAGCAGTACTTC.

This clone was seen once. This sequence joins TRBV5-1 and TRBJ2-1; D tentatively reads TRBD1 or TRBD2 (5 bases each). This CDR3 has 14 amino acids. Germline V gene data show CDR1 as SGHRS and CDR2 as YFSETQ. Trimming removed 3 bases from V and 4 bases from J, with 11 bases in between. The CDR3 DNA is TGCGCCAGCAGCTGGGGACCGAGTTACAATGAGCAGTTCTTC. It codes for CASSWGPSYNEQFF.

A note on this clone: This CDR3 is also generated by other DNA sequences in the sample. The rearrangement joins TRBV4-1 to TRBJ1-4; weak D call: TRBD1 (5 bases). The V end lost 1 base, the J end lost 0 bases, and 6 bases lay between the germline ends. Germline V gene lookup returns CDR1 MGHRA and CDR2 YSYEKL. The CDR3 runs to 15 residues. This CDR3 reads CASSQVGATNEKLFF. Here the CDR3 DNA reads TGCGCCAGCAGCCAAGTAGGGGCAACTAATGAAAAACTGTTTTTT.

The chain carries TRBV29-1 and TRBJ1-1; D uncertain. Germline loops: CDR1 SQVTM, CDR2 ANQGSEA. V lost 6 bases and J 1 base, leaving 12 bases between the germline ends. The CDR3 is 13 amino acids. CDR3 coding DNA: TGCAGCGTGCTATATCAGGAGAACACTGAAGCTTTCTTT. This codes for CSVLYQENTEAFF.

The V gene is TRBV5-6, the J gene TRBJ2-5; no firm D call. The CDR3 length is 13 residues. Germline assignment: CDR1 SGHDT and CDR2 YYEEEE. Trimming removed 2 bases at V and 1 base at J, with 6 bases between. In DNA form, the CDR3 reads TGTGCCAGCAGCTTTCCGTTCCAAGAGACCCAGTACTTC. Its protein is CASSFPFQETQYF.

In DNA, the CDR3 is TGTGCCAGCAGTCGGCAGGGGGACCCCCGGCACGAGCAGTACTTC. It is translated as CASSRQGDPRHEQYF. The V gene is TRBV27, the J gene TRBJ2-7; TRBD1 matches 7 bases. Per the germline V gene, CDR1 is MNHEY and CDR2 is SMNVEV (reference sequence). V trimming: 5 bases; J trimming: 5 bases; junction bases outside the gene matches: 12. The CDR3 totals 15 residues.

V is TRBV6-5 and J is TRBJ2-1, with TRBD1 matching over 8 bases. In germline, CDR1 is MNHEY, CDR2 SVGAGI. Trimming at V came to 5 bases and at J to 9 bases, leaving 3 bases not matched to a gene. CDR3 length: 12 amino acids. The CDR3 DNA reads as TGTGCCAGCAGTCGTACAGGGGGTGAGCAGTTCTTC. It encodes CASSRTGGEQFF.

The rearrangement links TRBV30 to TRBJ1-3; no definite D call. Germline V gene lookup returns CDR1 GTSNPN and CDR2 SVGIG (reference sequence). With 0 bases removed from V and 10 bases from J, the gap between germline ends came to 13 bases. There are 13 residues in the CDR3. Here the CDR3 DNA reads TGTGCCTGGAGTGTAGGGCATTCGGGGACCATATATTTT. Translating gives CAWSVGHSGTIYF.

Concerning this clone itself: Other DNA sequences of this sample code for an identical CDR3. The chain carries TRBV9 and TRBJ1-6; D gene ambiguous. The CDR3 length is 14 residues. V was clipped by 0 bases and J by 6 bases, with 7 bases between them. Per the germline V gene, CDR1 is SGDLS and CDR2 is YYNGEE. This CDR3 is CASSVVGSNSPLHF. The CDR3 DNA is TGTGCCAGCAGCGTAGTAGGGAGTAATTCACCCCTCCACTTT.

The V and J genes are TRBV10-3 and TRBJ2-5, with no clear D. The J call may not be correct, given that the DNA end is closer to TRBJ2-7. Germline V lookup: CDR1 ENHRY, CDR2 SYGVKD. This CDR3 region has 13 residues. Here the CDR3 DNA reads TGTGCCATCAGTGAGCCGGCAGCCTACGAGCAGTACTTC. Translation: CAISEPAAYEQYF.

This rearrangement joins TRBV10-3 to TRBJ2-5, with 13 bases fitting TRBD2. CDR3 length equals 17 residues. Germline CDR1 reads ENHRY; CDR2 reads SYGVKD. V trimming: 4 bases; J trimming: 5 bases; junction bases outside the gene matches: 10. CDR3 DNA sequence: TGTGCCATCAGTGCGGGACTAGCGGGACCCCGTCTTGAGACCCAGTACTTC. This sequence encodes CAISAGLAGPRLETQYF.

As for this clone: Other DNA sequences from this sample encode an identical CDR3 as well. The chain combines TRBV5-4 with TRBJ2-7, with D unresolved. Looked up from germline, CDR1 is SGHNT and CDR2 is YYREEE (reference sequence). The germline V and J ends were trimmed by 0 bases and 3 bases, with 4 bases remaining between them. The CDR3 consists of 12 residues. In DNA form, the CDR3 reads TGTGCCAGCAGCTTGGAAGGCTACGAGCAGTACTTC. It codes for CASSLEGYEQYF.

The rearrangement uses TRBV4-1 and TRBJ2-1; 9 bases agree with TRBD2. V shed 0 bases, J shed 4 bases, and the junction held 7 bases outside the gene matches. CDR1 is MGHRA and CDR2 is YSYEKL in the germline V gene. The CDR3 contains 17 residues. The CDR3 DNA follows: TGCGCCAGCAGCCAAGAGGGGCTAGCGGGACTATACAATGAGCAGTTCTTC. Its translation is CASSQEGLAGLYNEQFF.

This chain connects TRBV7-3 to TRBJ2-2; D call uncertain. V was shortened by 4 bases and J by 3 bases, with 12 bases between the two germline ends. CDR3 size: 15 residues. Looked up from germline, CDR1 is SGHTA and CDR2 is FQGTGA. The CDR3 bases are TGTGCCAGCAGCTCTCGGACGCAAGACACCGGGGAGCTGTTTTTT. It translates to CASSSRTQDTGELFF.

The rearrangement links TRBV7-2 to TRBJ2-7; D remains ambiguous. V was pared by 3 bases and J by 2 bases, with 14 bases between. The CDR3 spans 15 residues. Germline V gene data show CDR1 as SGHTA and CDR2 as FQGNSA. CDR3 region: CASSLDGFSPYEQYF. CDR3 sequence (DNA): TGTGCCAGCAGCTTGGACGGTTTTTCGCCCTACGAGCAGTACTTC.

The chain has TRBV7-8 and TRBJ2-2, with 8 positions matching TRBD2. This CDR3 is built from 15 residues. Germline values: CDR1 SGHVS, CDR2 FQNEAQ. The junction had 5 bases not matched to a gene; V was cut back by 5 bases and J by 3 bases. CDR3 in DNA: TGTGCCAGCAGCCCGGGCGGGGGGCACACCGGGGAGCTGTTTTTT. Translation: CASSPGGGHTGELFF.

This chain joins TRBV7-2 and TRBJ1-3, with TRBD1 identical over 7 bases. The CDR3 covers 14 residues. The germline V gene encodes CDR1 SGHTA and CDR2 FQGNSA. V lost 5 bases to trimming and J lost 7 bases; unmatched junction nucleotides: 8. The CDR3, as DNA: TGTGCCAGCAGCCCAGGGGGGGATCTGAACACCATATATTTT. Its protein is CASSPGGDLNTIYF.

The chain couples TRBV4-1 to TRBJ1-2; 11 positions agree with TRBD1. The CDR3 covers 16 residues. V trimming: 0 bases; J trimming: 8 bases; junction bases outside the gene matches: 8. Germline values: CDR1 MGHRA, CDR2 YSYEKL. The CDR3: CASSQDQRTGGEGYTF. In DNA form, the CDR3 reads TGCGCCAGCAGCCAAGATCAAAGGACAGGGGGCGAAGGCTACACCTTC.

A remark on this clone: The sample has other DNA sequences that encode this CDR3 too. The chain carries TRBV9 and TRBJ2-1; TRBD2 is a possible D gene (6 bases). There are 11 residues in the CDR3. Trimming took 5 bases from V and 7 from J, leaving 7 bases between them. Germline CDR1 SGDLS, CDR2 YYNGEE. The CDR3 coding sequence is TGTGCCAGCAGGGGGGGTAATGAGCAGTTCTTC. This encodes CASRGGNEQFF.

This clone was seen just once. The chain links TRBV29-1 to TRBJ2-1; D gene ambiguous. V gave up 0 bases and J gave up 7 bases, with 10 bases separating them. From germline, CDR1 is SQVTM and CDR2 ANQGSEA. The CDR3 runs 13 residues. CDR3 loop: CSVEERGTNEQFF. CDR3 sequence (DNA): TGCAGCGTTGAAGAACGTGGTACGAATGAGCAGTTCTTC.

The chain couples TRBV30 to TRBJ2-2; 15 bases line up with TRBD2. The CDR3 is made up of 18 amino acids. Germline assignment: CDR1 GTSNPN and CDR2 SVGIG (reference sequence). V lost 3 bases to trimming and J lost 5 bases; unmatched junction nucleotides: 10. CDR3 protein: CAWSSPGLAGGKTGELFF. Here the CDR3 DNA reads TGTGCCTGGAGCTCTCCGGGACTAGCGGGGGGCAAAACCGGGGAGCTGTTTTTT.

The chain employs TRBV5-6 and TRBJ1-2; a possible D gene is TRBD1 (6 bases). The CDR3 sequence is 14 residues long. Trimming left V 6 bases short and J 2 bases short, with 14 bases between. Looked up from germline, CDR1 is SGHDT and CDR2 is YYEEEE. The CDR3 region has the DNA TGTGCCAGCACCCTGAACACAGGGAACTATGGCTACACCTTC. Protein sequence: CASTLNTGNYGYTF.

The rearrangement joins TRBV6-5 to TRBJ1-1; D is uncertain. Germline V gene lookup returns CDR1 MNHEY and CDR2 SVGAGI. Trimming left V 6 bases short and J 3 bases short, with 14 bases between. CDR3 length equals 14 residues. The CDR3 is CASSRTSTYTEAFF. The CDR3 DNA is TGTGCCAGCAGCCGGACCAGTACCTACACTGAAGCTTTCTTT.

About this clone itself: Within the sample, other DNA sequences also encode this same CDR3. V and J are TRBV6-1 and TRBJ1-5, with D possibly being TRBD1 (5 bases). V was cut by 4 bases and J by 4 bases, with 8 bases left in between. CDR1 is MNHNS and CDR2 is SASEGT in the germline V gene. This CDR3 region has 13 residues. The DNA for the CDR3 is TGTGCCAGCAGTGTGGGGGGTAATCAGCCCCAGCATTTT. Amino acids: CASSVGGNQPQHF.